This T cell receptor (beta chain) was sequenced during a study of T cell changes during pregnancy in multiple sclerosis. TCRdb's copy holds only in-frame clones and misses some; the assay was immunoSEQ multiplex PCR. Found here are around 39,000 clones, 88% of them singletons; the top ten hold less than 1.5%. Germline CDR1 KGHSH, CDR2 LQKENI. Deletions cut 6 bases from V and 5 bases from J, with 11 bases between. The CDR3 is 12 amino acids. This chain connects TRBV18 to TRBJ2-7; perhaps TRBD1 as D (6 bases). Source: CD4+ T cells from peripheral blood mononuclear cells, taken before pregnancy. This sequence was found in a female donor with multiple sclerosis, enrolled in a pregnancy study. The CDR3 DNA reads TGTGCCAGCTCCCGGACAGAAGACGAGCAGTACTTC. Its translation is CASSRTEDEQYF.